This TCR beta chain was obtained from a study of Ad26.COV2.S vaccination and SARS-CoV-2 variants. Here immunoSEQ multiplex PCR was the method, and the copy in TCRdb shows in-frame clones only, minus some. The sample holds some 180,000 clones, around 90% seen once. Whole-study results and caveats: There was reportedly substantial breadth in spike-specific CD8+ and CD4+ T cell responses after vaccination.

About this clone itself: Its antigen is undetermined.

The germline V gene has CDR1 MDHEN and CDR2 SYDVKM. The CDR3 loop spans 18 amino acids. Unmatched junction bases numbered 12, after V lost 7 bases and J lost 0 bases. The material sequenced was peripheral blood, taken after recovery from COVID-19. The receptor was isolated from a human donor who had recovered from COVID-19. This chain connects TRBV28 to TRBJ2-6; 7 bases are a match to TRBD1. In nucleotides, the CDR3 is TGTGCCAGCATGCCTGCACCGGGACAGAGCTCTGGGGCCAACGTCCTGACTTTC. Translated, it gives CASMPAPGQSSGANVLTF.